The clone carrying this T cell receptor (beta chain) was counted between two and nine times. This sample is part of a study of blood T cell repertoires in COVID-19. Study background: Samples of COVID-19 (acute and convalescent) were obtained from the United States, Italy and Spain. PBMCs, B-cell-depleted T cells, or T cells were the source of the cDNA or gDNA that made up the material.

In the source study's methods: For nucleated cells, counts were estimated from reference gene primer amplification. The protocol was immunoSEQ multiplex PCR, while the TCRdb copy is restricted to in-frame clones and leaves out a portion. That table is the source of V, J and clone size, and D and trimming were worked out from the DNA. The table shows 150,000 to 200,000 clones, with over 85% occurring only once. The specimen was peripheral blood. The TCR was taken from a man aged 55 to 69 with active or convalescent COVID-19.

The CDR3 reads CASSLERGWNYGYTF. CDR3 nucleotide sequence: TGTGCCAGCAGCTTAGAGAGAGGTTGGAACTATGGCTACACCTTC. The gene calls are TRBV11-2 and TRBJ1-2; D gene uncertain. CDR3 length: 15 amino acids. Germline assignment: CDR1 SGHAT and CDR2 FQNNGV. Trimming removed 0 bases from V and 2 bases from J, with 10 bases in between.